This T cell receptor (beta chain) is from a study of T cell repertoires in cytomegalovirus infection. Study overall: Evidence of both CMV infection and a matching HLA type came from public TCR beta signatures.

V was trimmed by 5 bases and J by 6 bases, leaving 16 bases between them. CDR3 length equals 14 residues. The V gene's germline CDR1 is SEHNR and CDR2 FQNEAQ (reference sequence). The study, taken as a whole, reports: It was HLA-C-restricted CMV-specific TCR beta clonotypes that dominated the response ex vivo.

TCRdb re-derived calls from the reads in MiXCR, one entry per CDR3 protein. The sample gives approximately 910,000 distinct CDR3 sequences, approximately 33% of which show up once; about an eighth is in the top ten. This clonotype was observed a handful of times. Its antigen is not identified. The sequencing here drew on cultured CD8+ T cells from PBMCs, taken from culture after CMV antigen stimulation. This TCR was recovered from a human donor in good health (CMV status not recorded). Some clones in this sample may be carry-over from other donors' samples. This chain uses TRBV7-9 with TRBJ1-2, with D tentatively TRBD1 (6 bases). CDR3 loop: CASSPTGQPHGYTF. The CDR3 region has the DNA TGTGCCAGCAGCCCGACCGGACAGCCACATGGCTACACCTTC.